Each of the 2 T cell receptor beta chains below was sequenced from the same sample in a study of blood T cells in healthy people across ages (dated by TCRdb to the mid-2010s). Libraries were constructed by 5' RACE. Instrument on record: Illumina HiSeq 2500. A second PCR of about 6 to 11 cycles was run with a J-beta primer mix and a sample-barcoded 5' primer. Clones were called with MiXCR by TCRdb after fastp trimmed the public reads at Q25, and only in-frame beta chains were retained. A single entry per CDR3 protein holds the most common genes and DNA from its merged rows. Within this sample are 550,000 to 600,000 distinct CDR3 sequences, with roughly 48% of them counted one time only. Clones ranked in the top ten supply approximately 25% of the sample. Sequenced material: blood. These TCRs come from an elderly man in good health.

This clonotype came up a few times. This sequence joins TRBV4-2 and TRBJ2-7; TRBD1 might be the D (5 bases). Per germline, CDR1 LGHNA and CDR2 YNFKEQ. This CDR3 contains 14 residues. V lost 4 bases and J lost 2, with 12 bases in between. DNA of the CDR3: TGTGCCAGCAGCCTCCAGGGATTCGCCTACGAGCAGTACTTC. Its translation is CASSLQGFAYEQYF.

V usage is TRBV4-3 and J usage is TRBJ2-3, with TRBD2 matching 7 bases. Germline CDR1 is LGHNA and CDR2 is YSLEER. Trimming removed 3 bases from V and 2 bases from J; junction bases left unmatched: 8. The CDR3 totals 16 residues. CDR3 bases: TGCGCCAGCAGCCAGGCGATCGGGACTAACACAGATACGCAGTATTTT. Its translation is CASSQAIGTNTDTQYF.